These 28 T cell receptor beta chains were sequenced from one sample in a study of metastatic and nonmetastatic thyroid tumors. Patients had received no treatment of any kind before thyroid surgery. TCRdb used MiXCR to call clones anew from the PCR reads. This sample yields about 3,400 clones, of which approximately 35% are seen a single time; approximately 30% belongs to the top ten. The sequencing sample was made of adjacent normal tissue. All receptors come from a male donor with papillary thyroid cancer or a benign thyroid nodule (not recorded which). Some clones in this sample may be carry-over from other donors' samples.

The chain is built from TRBV6-6 and TRBJ2-7; D gene ambiguous. Trimming took off 2 bases at V and 1 base at J, with 6 bases between the two ends. Germline CDR1 MNHNY, CDR2 SVGAGI (reference sequence). The CDR3 covers 13 residues. For the CDR3, the DNA is TGTGCCAGCAGTTACGTGGGGTCCTACGAGCAGTACTTC. Its translation: CASSYVGSYEQYF.

The chain couples TRBV15 to TRBJ2-7; 9 bases align to TRBD1. V lost 3 bases and J lost 7; bases outside the gene matches: 10. The V gene's germline CDR1 is LNHNV and CDR2 YYDKDF (reference sequence). This CDR3 has 15 residues. CDR3 nucleotide sequence: TGTGCCACCAGCAGGGACTACGGGACAGGGCGGGAGCAGTACTTC. Amino acids: CATSRDYGTGREQYF.

The chain joins TRBV20-1 to TRBJ1-2; 7 bases map to TRBD1. Per germline, CDR1 DFQATT and CDR2 SNEGSKA (reference sequence). V dropped 4 bases and J dropped 2; count of bases not matched to a gene: 4. The CDR3 has 13 residues. CDR3 bases: TGCAGTGCTACCTGGACAGGAAACTATGGCTACACCTTC. Encoded protein: CSATWTGNYGYTF.

The chain has TRBV11-2 and TRBJ2-1; D is possibly TRBD1 or TRBD2 (6 bases each). V shed 5 bases and J shed 0 bases, with 20 bases lying between them. Germline CDR1 is SGHAT and CDR2 is FQNNGV. This CDR3 spans 18 amino acids. The CDR3 DNA follows: TGTGCCAGCAGCCATAAGGGGGGACGGACGAGCTCCTACAATGAGCAGTTCTTC. Translating it yields CASSHKGGRTSSYNEQFF.

The chain links TRBV28 to TRBJ2-7; D may match TRBD1 or TRBD2 (5 bases each). Germline values: CDR1 MDHEN, CDR2 SYDVKM. The V gene lost 6 bases and the J gene lost 0 bases, with 12 bases spanning the gap. CDR3 length: 14 amino acids. The CDR3 DNA follows: TGTGCCAGCAGCTCGCCCGGGACCTCCTACGAGCAGTACTTC. This sequence encodes CASSSPGTSYEQYF.

V gene TRBV20-1 combines with J gene TRBJ2-3; the D gene is possibly TRBD2 (6 bases). Trimming shortened V by 4 bases and J by 6 bases, and 17 bases separated the two germline ends. Germline lookup yields CDR1 DFQATT and CDR2 SNEGSKA (reference sequence). CDR3 size: 14 residues. CDR3 nucleotide sequence: TGCAGTGCTACCCGGGACTCCCTCTCGGATACGCAGTATTTT. Encoded protein: CSATRDSLSDTQYF.

The CDR3 loop reads CASTRRFRAGELFF. The CDR3 DNA sequence: TGTGCCAGCACCAGGCGGTTTCGGGCCGGGGAGCTGTTTTTT. V and J are TRBV27 and TRBJ2-2; D gene ambiguous. Germline CDR1 is MNHEY and CDR2 is SMNVEV (reference sequence). The CDR3 has 14 amino acids. Trimming removed 7 bases from V and 6 bases from J, with 15 bases in between.

The rearrangement links TRBV29-1 to TRBJ2-7; TRBD2 might be the D (5 bases). V lost 7 bases, J lost 4 bases, and 11 bases lay in between. This CDR3 region has 11 residues. The germline V gene has CDR1 SQVTM and CDR2 ANQGSEA. The CDR3 region has the DNA TGCAGCGGGCTTACGGGGTACGAGCAGTACTTC. Protein: CSGLTGYEQYF.

The V gene is TRBV7-2, the J gene TRBJ2-7, with D tentatively TRBD1 or TRBD2 (5 bases each). Germline V CDR1 and CDR2: SGHTA, FQGNSA. Trimming shortened V by 6 bases and J by 6 bases, and 12 bases separated the two germline ends. The CDR3 runs to 12 residues. CDR3 DNA: TGTGCCAGCAGTTATCCCGGGGCCGAGCAGTACTTC. Translated, it gives CASSYPGAEQYF.

This clone showed up just a few times. The CDR3 reads CASSLSEREGAGELFF. In DNA, the CDR3 is TGTGCCAGCAGTTTAAGCGAGCGGGAGGGCGCCGGGGAGCTGTTTTTT. The gene calls are TRBV27 and TRBJ2-2; 10 bases are shared with TRBD2. Per germline, CDR1 MNHEY and CDR2 SMNVEV (reference sequence). Germline trimming cut 2 bases from V and 6 bases from J; bases unmatched to any gene: 6. The length of the CDR3 is 16 residues.

The sample holds a few counts of this clone. The chain carries TRBV12-3 or TRBV12-4 and TRBJ2-3; D gene uncertain. Trimming pared 5 bases from V and 6 bases from J, leaving 18 bases between. The CDR3 has 15 residues. CDR3 DNA: TGTGCCAGCAGTCCCCCTTATAGGCTCAGTGATACGCAGTATTTT. It translates to CASSPPYRLSDTQYF.

The sample holds a few counts of this clone. The chain joins TRBV6-1 to TRBJ2-7, with a possible D match to TRBD1 (6 bases). The V gene's germline CDR1 is MNHNS and CDR2 SASEGT. Trimming pared 6 bases from V and 3 bases from J, leaving 18 bases between. The CDR3 loop spans 15 amino acids. The CDR3 DNA reads TGTGCCAGCAGCCGGACAGCGTGTTTAGGCTACGAGCAGTACTTC. Translated, it gives CASSRTACLGYEQYF.

This clone showed up just a few times. The gene calls are TRBV6-1 and TRBJ1-1; 9 bases map to TRBD1. The germline V gene has CDR1 MNHNS and CDR2 SASEGT. The CDR3 covers 15 residues. With V trimmed by 5 bases and J by 1 base, 5 bases remained unmatched. The chain's CDR3 is CASSKQGARNTEAFF. Written as DNA, the CDR3 is TGTGCCAGCAGTAAACAGGGGGCGCGGAACACTGAAGCTTTCTTT.

Within the sample, this clone is large. The J gene is TRBJ2-7, the V gene TRBV13; the match to TRBD1 covers 9 bases. CDR3 length: 17 amino acids. The V gene's germline CDR1 is PRHDT and CDR2 FYEKMQ (reference sequence). V lost 5 bases and J lost 0; bases outside the gene matches: 11. In nucleotides, the CDR3 is TGTGCCAGCAGCACCAAAGGGGGGGACAGGGCCTCCTACGAGCAGTACTTC. It translates to CASSTKGGDRASYEQYF. Variable domain in full (rest from reference TRBV13 and TRBJ2-7): AAGVIQSPRHLIKEKRETATLKCYPIPRHDTVYWYQQGPGQDPQFLISFYEKMQSDKGSIPDRFSAQQFSDYHSELNMSSLELGDSALYFCASSTKGGDRASYEQYFGPGTRLTVT.

This clone occurred a few times. V is TRBV6-1 and J is TRBJ1-1; D gene uncertain. From germline, CDR1 is MNHNS and CDR2 SASEGT. The germline V and J ends were trimmed by 2 bases and 1 base, with 8 bases remaining between them. This CDR3 has 14 residues. The chain's CDR3 is CASSEWAGNTEAFF. The CDR3 DNA reads TGTGCCAGCAGTGAATGGGCAGGGAACACTGAAGCTTTCTTT.

This clone was detected only a few times. This CDR3 reads CASSYPDSANYATYEQYF. The CDR3 DNA sequence: TGTGCCAGCAGTTACCCGGACAGTGCGAACTATGCTACCTACGAGCAGTACTTC. V usage is TRBV6-5 and J usage is TRBJ2-7; tentative D call: TRBD1 (6 bases). CDR1 MNHEY and CDR2 SVGAGI come from the germline V gene. The CDR3 loop spans 18 amino acids. The V end was cut by 2 bases, the J end by 2 bases, with 22 bases between.

In its sample, this clone was seen a few times. This may arise from a read error, as a much more abundant clone is one base away. Other DNA sequences in this sample translate to the same CDR3. V usage is TRBV12-3 or TRBV12-4 and J usage is TRBJ2-1; 9 positions match TRBD1. This CDR3 comprises 12 residues. The V and J ends lost 3 bases and 15 bases, in that order; junction bases with no gene match: 6. CDR3 in DNA: TGTGCCAGCAGTTTGGCAGGGACAGGGTGGTTCTTC. Translation: CASSLAGTGWFF.

V gene TRBV6-2 or TRBV6-3 combines with J gene TRBJ2-3; 9 bases line up with TRBD1. V lost 0 bases and J lost 6; bases outside the gene matches: 10. Germline assignment: CDR1 MNHEY and CDR2 SVGEGT. The CDR3 loop spans 17 amino acids. CDR3 region: CASSYSSDRGSRDTQYF. CDR3 nucleotide sequence: TGTGCCAGCAGTTACTCGTCCGACAGGGGGTCGAGGGATACGCAGTATTTT.

This clone was observed a single time. J is TRBJ1-5 and V is TRBV13, with a tentative D call TRBD1 (5 bases). The germline gives CDR1 PRHDT, CDR2 FYEKMQ (reference sequence). Between the trimmed V and J ends, which lost 3 bases and 1 base, there was a span of 13 bases. The CDR3 covers 16 residues. In DNA, the CDR3 is TGTGCCAGCAGCTTCGGGGGGGACCTCAGCAATCAGCCCCAGCATTTT. It yields the protein CASSFGGDLSNQPQHF.

The rearrangement joins TRBV5-1 to TRBJ2-6, with TRBD1 as a possible D gene (6 bases). Germline-derived CDR1 and CDR2 are SGHRS and YFSETQ. The CDR3 runs to 16 residues. Trimming took 4 bases from V and 0 from J, leaving 11 bases between them. CDR3 nucleotide sequence: TGCGCCAGCAGCCACAGGGAGTTCTCTGGGGCCAACGTCCTGACTTTC. It encodes CASSHREFSGANVLTF.

This clone showed up just a few times. The V and J genes are TRBV27 and TRBJ2-7; 7 bases are a match to TRBD2. In germline, CDR1 is MNHEY, CDR2 SMNVEV (reference sequence). V was clipped by 2 bases and J by 6 bases; unmatched bases: 10. CDR3 length equals 15 residues. The CDR3, as DNA: TGTGCCAGCAGTTTACGCAGGGAGGGTGGGTTCGAGCAGTACTTC. Translating it yields CASSLRREGGFEQYF.

The rearrangement links TRBV5-8 to TRBJ1-5, with 8 bases that match TRBD1. Germline assignment: CDR1 SGHTS and CDR2 YDEGEE. V was pared by 5 bases and J by 3 bases, with 4 bases of the junction left unmatched. This CDR3 comprises 14 residues. Here the CDR3 reads CASSGQGYNQPQHF. CDR3 in DNA: TGTGCCAGCAGTGGACAGGGATACAATCAGCCCCAGCATTTT.

The chain has TRBV6-2 or TRBV6-3 and TRBJ2-1; D ambiguous. The CDR3 contains 12 residues. Germline CDR1 is MNHEY and CDR2 is SVGEGT. Trimming stripped 2 bases from V and 8 bases from J, with 7 bases between. Written as DNA, the CDR3 is TGTGCCAGCAGTTACCCTCCGGATGAGCAGTTCTTC. Its protein product is CASSYPPDEQFF.

This clone was detected a few times. The chain has TRBV27 and TRBJ2-2, with a possible D match to TRBD2 (5 bases). Between the trimmed V and J ends, which lost 3 bases and 7 bases, there was a span of 12 bases. This CDR3 has 14 amino acids. The germline gives CDR1 MNHEY, CDR2 SMNVEV (reference sequence). This chain's CDR3 is CASSLRVPVGELFF. The DNA for the CDR3 is TGTGCCAGCAGTTTGAGGGTTCCAGTCGGGGAGCTGTTTTTT.

This rearrangement joins TRBV20-1 to TRBJ2-3; no reliable D call. The CDR3 has 14 amino acids. Germline loops: CDR1 DFQATT, CDR2 SNEGSKA (reference sequence). V was shortened by 2 bases and J by 1 base, with 10 bases between the two germline ends. The CDR3 nucleotides read TGCAGTGCTAGACTAAGCGATCGCACAGATACGCAGTATTTT. Amino acids: CSARLSDRTDTQYF.

The rearrangement uses TRBV9 and TRBJ2-5, with TRBD1 as a possible D gene (5 bases). V was pared by 3 bases and J by 2 bases, with 11 bases between. Germline lookup yields CDR1 SGDLS and CDR2 YYNGEE. This CDR3 has 14 amino acids. The CDR3 loop is CASSGLGVQETQYF. The CDR3, as DNA: TGTGCCAGCAGCGGCCTAGGGGTACAAGAGACCCAGTACTTC.

The sample holds a few counts of this clone. The chain has TRBV20-1 and TRBJ2-7; 10 bases fit TRBD2. Per germline, CDR1 DFQATT and CDR2 SNEGSKA (reference sequence). J gave up 7 bases and V 4 bases, and 13 bases lay outside the gene matches. This CDR3 comprises 15 residues. The CDR3 DNA reads TGCAGTGCTACCCCTAGAACTAGCGGGACTCCGGAGCAGTACTTC. Amino acids: CSATPRTSGTPEQYF.

This CDR3 is CASSFDRYEQYF. The CDR3 DNA is TGTGCCAGCAGTTTCGACCGCTACGAGCAGTACTTC. V usage is TRBV28 and J usage is TRBJ2-7; no clear D gene. The V end was cut by 3 bases, the J end by 3 bases, with 6 bases between. Germline CDR1 MDHEN, CDR2 SYDVKM. This CDR3 is 12 amino acids long.